The present TCR beta chain was sequenced within a study of control samples from healthy donors and cancer patients. TCRdb's table, derived via immunoSEQ multiplex PCR, lists solely in-frame clones and lacks some. The sample shows 60,000 to 65,000 clones, approximately 85% of them seen only once. Germline trimming cut 2 bases from V and 5 bases from J; bases unmatched to any gene: 15. The CDR3 has 19 residues. CDR1 SGHTA and CDR2 FQGTGA come from the germline V gene. The gene calls are TRBV7-3 and TRBJ2-1, with TRBD2 identical over 10 bases. The sequenced material came from blood. This TCR was recovered from a man aged 35-49 years in good health. The CDR3 region is CASSLWILKREGAHNEQFF. The CDR3 DNA reads as TGTGCCAGCAGCTTATGGATTCTGAAGCGGGAGGGCGCTCACAATGAGCAGTTCTTC.